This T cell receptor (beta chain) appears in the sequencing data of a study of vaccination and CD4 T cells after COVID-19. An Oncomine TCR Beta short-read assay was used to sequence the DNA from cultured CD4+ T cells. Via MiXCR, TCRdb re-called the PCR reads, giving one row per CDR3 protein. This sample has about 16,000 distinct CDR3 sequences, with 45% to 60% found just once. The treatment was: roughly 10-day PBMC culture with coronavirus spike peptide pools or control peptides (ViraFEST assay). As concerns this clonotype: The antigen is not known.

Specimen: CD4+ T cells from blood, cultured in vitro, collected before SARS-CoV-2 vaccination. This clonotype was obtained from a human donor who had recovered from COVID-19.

The CDR3 sequence is CASSPPRPSTGELFF. The CDR3 nucleotides are TGTGCCAGCAGTCCCCCTAGACCATCCACCGGGGAGCTGTTTTTT. The chain combines TRBV28 with TRBJ2-2, with D hard to call. Trimming left V 5 bases short and J 4 bases short, with 14 bases between. Germline loops: CDR1 MDHEN, CDR2 SYDVKM. This CDR3 contains 15 residues.